These 21 T cell receptor beta chains originate from one sample sequenced in a study of beta chain features in type 1 diabetes. Every isolated RNA sample was fully reverse transcribed, so sequencing captured expressed TCRB transcripts. Libraries were prepared by immunoSEQ multiplex PCR; TCRdb keeps only in-frame clonotypes and omits some of them. The sample shows around 150,000 clones, 6.9% of them seen only once. Material: central memory CD4+ T cells from blood. These receptors were taken from a woman aged 30 to 39 in good health.

The chain couples TRBV16 to TRBJ1-2; D is unresolved. There are 17 residues in the CDR3. Per germline, CDR1 KGHSY and CDR2 FQNENV. The germline V and J ends were trimmed by 5 bases and 4 bases, with 23 bases remaining between them. The CDR3: CASSSSGIVRKTYGYTF. CDR3 nucleotides: TGTGCCAGCAGCTCCTCCGGGATCGTTAGAAAGACCTATGGCTACACCTTC.

V and J are TRBV7-2 and TRBJ2-7, with D maybe TRBD2 (7 bases). V was clipped by 3 bases and J by 3 bases, with 12 bases between them. CDR1 is SGHTA, CDR2 FQGNSA, per germline. The CDR3 has 14 residues. CDR3 DNA: TGTGCCAGCAGCTTCGGGGGAGGGGGCTACGAGCAGTACTTC. Its translation: CASSFGGGGYEQYF.

This clone turned up a few times. The V and J genes are TRBV18 and TRBJ2-1; possibly TRBD2 for D (5 bases). V shed 6 bases and J shed 0 bases, with 12 bases lying between them. In germline, CDR1 is KGHSH, CDR2 LQKENI. The CDR3 consists of 15 residues. This chain's CDR3 is CASSEGLNSYNEQFF. The CDR3 DNA follows: TGTGCCAGCTCTGAGGGTCTGAACTCCTACAATGAGCAGTTCTTC.

This clone was detected ten times or more. The chain carries TRBV29-1 and TRBJ2-3, with 8 bases lining up with TRBD2. Per the germline V gene, CDR1 is SQVTM and CDR2 is ANQGSEA. The CDR3 is 13 residues long. V dropped 5 bases and J dropped 1; count of bases not matched to a gene: 2. CDR3 protein: CSVTTSGTDTQYF. The CDR3 DNA sequence: TGCAGCGTTACGACTAGCGGCACAGATACGCAGTATTTT.

This clone showed up just a few times. The genes are TRBV6-4 and TRBJ2-3, with 9 bases identical to TRBD2. Per the germline V gene, CDR1 is MRHNA and CDR2 is SNTAGT. The CDR3 is made up of 13 amino acids. The V and J ends lost 7 bases and 8 bases, in that order; junction bases with no gene match: 7. This chain's CDR3 is CASNEAGGSTQYF. In nucleotides, the CDR3 is TGTGCCAGCAATGAAGCGGGAGGTTCTACGCAGTATTTT.

The rearrangement joins TRBV2 to TRBJ1-1; weak D call: TRBD1 (6 bases). Trimming removed 6 bases at V and 1 base at J, with 15 bases between. CDR1 is SNHLY, CDR2 FYNNEI, per germline. This CDR3 region has 15 residues. CDR3 loop: CASRRPQDRNTEAFF. Here the CDR3 DNA reads TGTGCCAGCAGGCGCCCACAGGACAGGAACACTGAAGCTTTCTTT.

This clone turned up a few times. The chain uses TRBV28 and TRBJ2-7; 7 nucleotides match TRBD1. In germline, CDR1 is MDHEN, CDR2 SYDVKM. With 3 bases clipped from V and 1 base from J, the junction kept 6 bases outside the gene matches. CDR3 length: 15 residues. The CDR3 sequence is CASSLAAGGSYEQYF. CDR3 in DNA: TGTGCCAGCAGTTTGGCGGCAGGGGGTTCCTACGAGCAGTACTTC.

This clone has just a few counts. The chain has TRBV5-1 and TRBJ2-7, with 8 bases matching TRBD1. Germline values: CDR1 SGHRS, CDR2 YFSETQ. V was pared by 5 bases and J by 2 bases, with 6 bases of the junction left unmatched. The CDR3 length is 14 residues. CDR3 protein: CASRMTGATYEQYF. CDR3 DNA: TGCGCCAGCAGGATGACAGGGGCGACCTACGAGCAGTACTTC.

This chain connects TRBV4-3 to TRBJ1-3, with D uncertain. The germline V and J ends were trimmed by 0 bases and 2 bases, with 8 bases remaining between them. Germline V gene data show CDR1 as LGHNA and CDR2 as YSLEER. CDR3 size: 15 residues. The chain's CDR3 is CASSQEAAPGNTIYF. CDR3 nucleotides: TGCGCCAGCAGCCAAGAAGCCGCTCCTGGAAACACCATATATTTT.

There are a few counts of this clone. This sequence joins TRBV7-2 and TRBJ1-2; D gene uncertain. Per the germline V gene, CDR1 is SGHTA and CDR2 is FQGNSA. Trimming pared 3 bases from V and 2 bases from J, leaving 16 bases between. CDR3 length: 16 amino acids. CDR3 in amino acids: CASSLQPGSLNYGYTF. CDR3 DNA: TGTGCCAGCAGCTTGCAGCCCGGGAGTTTGAACTATGGCTACACCTTC.

CDR3 residues: CASSVTGVNQPQHF. CDR3 bases: TGTGCCAGCAGTGTAACAGGGGTCAATCAGCCCCAGCATTTT. The J gene is TRBJ1-5, the V gene TRBV6-1, with 7 bases lining up with TRBD1. V shed 4 bases and J 3 bases; nucleotides not matched to a gene: 3. CDR3 length: 14 residues. The germline gives CDR1 MNHNS, CDR2 SASEGT.

The chain couples TRBV2 to TRBJ2-3; D not resolved. The germline CDR1 and CDR2 sequences are SNHLY and FYNNEI. The CDR3 runs 14 residues. V was trimmed by 5 bases and J by 2 bases, leaving 11 bases between them. The CDR3 loop reads CASSKNGVTDTQYF. CDR3 nucleotides: TGTGCCAGCAGTAAAAACGGAGTCACAGATACGCAGTATTTT.

This clone was seen a few times. V and J are TRBV6-1 and TRBJ1-1; D might be TRBD1 (6 bases). Germline values: CDR1 MNHNS, CDR2 SASEGT. The CDR3 has 11 residues. V dropped 10 bases and J dropped 1 base, with 7 bases sitting between them. The DNA for the CDR3 is TGTGCCACAGGGGCGAACACTGAAGCTTTCTTT. It is translated as CATGANTEAFF.

This clone occurred many times. The chain has TRBV6-1 and TRBJ1-5, with D possibly TRBD1 on 5 matching bases. Deletions cut 8 bases from V and 3 bases from J, with 17 bases between. The length of the CDR3 is 15 residues. Germline assignment: CDR1 MNHNS and CDR2 SASEGT. The CDR3 DNA follows: TGTGCCAGCTGTCGGTCTGACAGCTACAATCAGCCCCAGCATTTT. Translating gives CASCRSDSYNQPQHF.

This clone has only a few counts. CDR3 nucleotides: TGTGCCTGGAGTGGGCACCGAAATGAAAAACTGTTTTTT. This codes for CAWSGHRNEKLFF. The rearrangement links TRBV30 to TRBJ1-4; D not certain. CDR1 GTSNPN and CDR2 SVGIG come from the germline V gene (reference sequence). V dropped 1 base and J dropped 5 bases, with 8 bases sitting between them. This CDR3 comprises 13 residues.

In its sample, this clone was seen a few times. The genes are TRBV28 and TRBJ2-2; a possible D gene is TRBD1 (6 bases). Germline V gene data show CDR1 as MDHEN and CDR2 as SYDVKM. CDR3 length equals 16 residues. The V gene lost 7 bases and the J gene lost 2 bases, with 17 bases spanning the gap. CDR3 protein: CASMGYRAPNTGELFF. The DNA for the CDR3 is TGTGCCAGCATGGGATACAGGGCTCCTAACACCGGGGAGCTGTTTTTT.

This clone was seen a single time. The gene calls are TRBV4-2 and TRBJ2-3; D unclear. Germline-derived CDR1 and CDR2 are LGHNA and YNFKEQ. The CDR3 spans 13 residues. V lost 4 bases and J 3 bases, leaving 8 bases between the germline ends. The CDR3 coding sequence is TGTGCCAGCAGCCGTCTAGAAACAGATACGCAGTATTTT. Amino acids: CASSRLETDTQYF.

The rearrangement uses TRBV7-2 and TRBJ1-5; perhaps TRBD1 as D (5 bases). Germline V gives CDR1 SGHTA, CDR2 FQGNSA. The CDR3 loop spans 14 amino acids. V dropped 5 bases and J dropped 3 bases, with 11 bases sitting between them. CDR3 protein: CASSRRQNNQPQHF. The CDR3 coding sequence is TGTGCCAGCAGCCGGAGACAGAACAATCAGCCCCAGCATTTT.

The table lists this clone with a few counts. J is TRBJ2-3 and V is TRBV28; no definite D call. Trimming removed 6 bases at V and 0 bases at J, with 7 bases between. This CDR3 contains 13 residues. Germline assignment: CDR1 MDHEN and CDR2 SYDVKM. CDR3 bases: TGTGCCAGCAGGTTCATTAGCACAGATACGCAGTATTTT. This translates into CASRFISTDTQYF. Full variable domain (rest looked up from reference TRBV28 and TRBJ2-3): DVKVTQSSRYLVKRTGEKVFLECVQDMDHENMFWYRQDPGLGLRLIYFSYDVKMKEKGDIPEGYSVSREKKERFSLILESASTNQTSMYLCASRFISTDTQYFGPGTRLTVL.

This clone came up a few times. The V call is TRBV2, the J call TRBJ2-5; 7 bases match TRBD2. This CDR3 contains 13 residues. The germline CDR1 and CDR2 sequences are SNHLY and FYNNEI. J was trimmed by 5 bases and V by 6 bases; bases with no gene match: 6. The DNA of the CDR3 is TGTGCCAGCAGGCGGGGGACTTTGGAGACCCAGTACTTC. This encodes CASRRGTLETQYF.

CDR3 nucleotide sequence: TGTGCCAGCAGCCTGTTCCCGGGACTGCAAGAGACCCAGTACTTC. Translation gives CASSLFPGLQETQYF. The chain joins TRBV7-9 to TRBJ2-5; tentatively, D is TRBD2 (6 bases). Germline values: CDR1 SEHNR, CDR2 FQNEAQ (reference sequence). V was shortened by 5 bases and J by 2 bases, with 15 bases between the two germline ends. The CDR3 extends over 15 amino acids.